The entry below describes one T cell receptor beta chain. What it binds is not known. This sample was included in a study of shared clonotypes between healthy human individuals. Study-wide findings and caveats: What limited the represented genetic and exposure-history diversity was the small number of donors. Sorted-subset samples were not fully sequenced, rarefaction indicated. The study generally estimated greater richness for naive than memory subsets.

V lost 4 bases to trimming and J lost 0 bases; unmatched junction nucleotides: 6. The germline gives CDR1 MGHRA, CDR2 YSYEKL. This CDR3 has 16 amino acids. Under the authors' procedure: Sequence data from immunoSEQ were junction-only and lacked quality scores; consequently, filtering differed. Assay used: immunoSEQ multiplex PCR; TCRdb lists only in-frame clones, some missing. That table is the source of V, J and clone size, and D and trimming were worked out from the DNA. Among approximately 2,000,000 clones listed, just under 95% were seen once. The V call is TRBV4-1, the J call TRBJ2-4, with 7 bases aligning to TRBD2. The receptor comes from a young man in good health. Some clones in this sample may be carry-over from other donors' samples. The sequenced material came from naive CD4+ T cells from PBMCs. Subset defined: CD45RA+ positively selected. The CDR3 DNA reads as TGCGCCAGCAGCCCTATTGGGAGGGGAGCCAAAAACATTCAGTACTTC. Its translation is CASSPIGRGAKNIQYF.